The 18 T cell receptor beta chains given below trace back to one sample, sequenced in a study of blood T cell repertoires in COVID-19. Data came from immunoSEQ multiplex PCR; TCRdb stores just in-frame clones and leaves some out. The data hold 200,000 to 250,000 clones, with about 89% observed a single time. Sequencing used peripheral blood. These TCRs come from a woman aged 55-69 years who had recovered from COVID-19.

This clone occurred once. The CDR3 region is CASSPETVSYNSPLHF. CDR3 sequence (DNA): TGTGCCAGCTCACCGGAGACAGTCTCCTATAATTCACCCCTCCACTTT. This sequence joins TRBV18 and TRBJ1-6; D is perhaps TRBD1 (5 bases). Germline CDR1 is KGHSH and CDR2 is LQKENI. Trimming removed 3 bases at V and 0 bases at J, with 9 bases between. The CDR3 contains 16 residues.

This chain links TRBV6-5 with TRBJ1-4; possible D gene TRBD1, 5 bases. Between the trimmed V and J ends, which lost 5 bases and 7 bases, there was a span of 14 bases. Germline assignment: CDR1 MNHEY and CDR2 SVGAGI. This CDR3 region has 14 residues. The CDR3 loop reads CASSTRGKSEKLFF. The CDR3 nucleotides are TGTGCCAGCAGTACGCGGGGCAAGAGTGAAAAACTGTTTTTT.

A single count supports this clone. For the CDR3, the DNA is TGTGCCAGCAGCGGCAATGTGGGGGGGCCCTACGAGCAGTACTTC. Translated, it gives CASSGNVGGPYEQYF. The chain carries TRBV9 and TRBJ2-7; D might be TRBD2 (7 bases). Germline loops: CDR1 SGDLS, CDR2 YYNGEE. Trimming removed 3 bases from V and 2 bases from J, with 15 bases in between. The CDR3 length is 15 residues.

The rearrangement uses TRBV6-5 and TRBJ1-5; 11 nucleotides align to TRBD1. The CDR3 loop spans 14 amino acids. Germline V gives CDR1 MNHEY, CDR2 SVGAGI. Germline trimming cut 2 bases from V and 9 bases from J; bases unmatched to any gene: 3. The CDR3 DNA is TGTGCCAGCAGTTACCGGGACAGGGGGGTGCCCCAGCATTTT. Translated, it gives CASSYRDRGVPQHF.

CDR3 sequence reads: CASERGGTNTEAFF. The CDR3 nucleotides are TGTGCCAGCGAACGAGGAGGGACGAACACTGAAGCTTTCTTT. This chain connects TRBV9 to TRBJ1-1, with D tentatively TRBD1 (5 bases). The CDR3 runs 14 residues. Trimming left V 7 bases short and J 1 base short, with 14 bases between. Germline CDR1 SGDLS, CDR2 YYNGEE.

The chain links TRBV18 to TRBJ1-5; 7 nucleotides line up with TRBD1. The V gene end was trimmed by 5 bases and the J gene end by 7 bases; junction bases not matched to a gene: 8. Germline V lookup: CDR1 KGHSH, CDR2 LQKENI. The CDR3 covers 14 residues. The CDR3 here is CASSSQGLEQPQHF. The CDR3 coding sequence is TGTGCCAGCTCATCACAGGGGTTGGAGCAGCCCCAGCATTTT.

The V gene is TRBV14, the J gene TRBJ2-1; D gene uncertain. The CDR3 length is 15 residues. The ends were cut back, 1 base at V and 5 bases at J, with 12 bases in the middle. Germline V gene data show CDR1 as SGHDN and CDR2 as FVKESK. CDR3 bases: TGTGCCAGCAGCCAAGGCCTAAGTATAGACAATGAGCAGTTCTTC. It yields the protein CASSQGLSIDNEQFF.

The chain carries TRBV2 and TRBJ1-5, with a tentative D call TRBD1 (5 bases). The CDR3 is 16 residues long. V was cut by 2 bases and J by 4 bases, with 15 bases left in between. Germline V lookup: CDR1 SNHLY, CDR2 FYNNEI. CDR3 amino acids: CASSELQGGGNQPQHF. CDR3 DNA sequence: TGTGCCAGCAGTGAACTTCAGGGCGGGGGGAATCAGCCCCAGCATTTT. Full variable domain (outside the CDR3, taken from reference TRBV2 and TRBJ1-5): EPEVTQTPSHQVTQMGQEVILRCVPISNHLYFYWYRQILGQKVEFLVSFYNNEISEKSEIFDDQFSVERPDGSNFTLKIRSTKLEDSAMYFCASSELQGGGNQPQHFGDGTRLSIL.

The chain has TRBV3-1 (or the pseudogene TRBV3-2) and TRBJ2-1; 7 bases fit TRBD1. Germline V gene sequence: CDR1 LGHDT, CDR2 YNNKEL (reference sequence). V was clipped by 3 bases and J by 16 bases; unmatched bases: 15. The CDR3 consists of 14 residues. The CDR3 loop is CASSQGMTDQGEFF. For the CDR3, the DNA is TGTGCCAGCAGCCAGGGAATGACTGACCAGGGGGAATTCTTC.

The chain carries TRBV4-2 and TRBJ2-1; D uncertain. V dropped 1 base and J dropped 3 bases, with 4 bases sitting between them. This CDR3 is 13 amino acids long. Germline-derived CDR1 and CDR2 are LGHNA and YNFKEQ. The chain's CDR3 is CASSQAVYNEQFF. Here the CDR3 DNA reads TGTGCCAGCAGCCAAGCAGTCTACAATGAGCAGTTCTTC.

The count of this clone is one. This chain joins TRBV9 and TRBJ2-7; 7 nucleotides match TRBD2. The germline V gene encodes CDR1 SGDLS and CDR2 YYNGEE. This CDR3 comprises 14 residues. The trim removed 3 bases at V and 5 bases at J, leaving 8 bases unmatched. CDR3 amino acids: CASSGPAGRDEQYF. CDR3 in DNA: TGTGCCAGCAGCGGACCGGCAGGGAGGGACGAGCAGTACTTC.

The chain links TRBV4-1 to TRBJ2-2, with TRBD1 matching over 7 bases. Germline trimming cut 4 bases from V and 4 bases from J; bases unmatched to any gene: 12. Germline V gene data show CDR1 as MGHRA and CDR2 as YSYEKL. This CDR3 has 17 residues. The CDR3 sequence: CASSPGQERSRTGELFF. CDR3 nucleotide sequence: TGCGCCAGCAGCCCTGGACAGGAAAGATCACGCACCGGGGAGCTGTTTTTT.

A few counts support this clone. The chain has TRBV6-1 and TRBJ2-3; D is perhaps TRBD2 (6 bases). V was trimmed by 3 bases and J by 3 bases, leaving 13 bases between them. Germline lookup yields CDR1 MNHNS and CDR2 SASEGT. The CDR3 is made up of 15 amino acids. The DNA of the CDR3 is TGTGCCAGCAGTGAGGCCACGGGGGTTACAGATACGCAGTATTTT. Residues: CASSEATGVTDTQYF.

This clone was detected once. The rearrangement uses TRBV2 and TRBJ2-2; TRBD1 aligns across 7 bases. The germline V gene encodes CDR1 SNHLY and CDR2 FYNNEI. This CDR3 spans 14 amino acids. After removal of 6 bases from V and 1 base from J, the junction contained 2 bases not matched to a gene. CDR3 residues: CASRGTENTGELFF. As DNA, the CDR3 is TGTGCCAGCAGGGGGACAGAGAACACCGGGGAGCTGTTTTTT.

The chain uses TRBV4-1 and TRBJ1-5, with TRBD1 identical over 9 bases. The germline CDR1 and CDR2 sequences are MGHRA and YSYEKL. The CDR3 consists of 18 residues. V dropped 3 bases and J dropped 0; count of bases not matched to a gene: 9. The CDR3, as DNA: TGCGCCAGCAGCCAGGCGGACAGGGGAATCCATAGCAATCAGCCCCAGCATTTT. As protein: CASSQADRGIHSNQPQHF.

The V and J genes are TRBV5-1 and TRBJ2-1, with 12 positions matching TRBD2. The CDR3 covers 14 residues. J lost 12 bases, V lost 1 base, and 5 bases had no gene match. Per the germline V gene, CDR1 is SGHRS and CDR2 is YFSETQ. The CDR3 loop is CASSLTSGGLGQFF. Written as DNA, the CDR3 is TGCGCCAGCAGCTTGACTAGCGGGGGGTTAGGGCAGTTCTTC.

The chain carries TRBV7-3 and TRBJ2-1, with TRBD2 matching 11 bases. Germline V lookup: CDR1 SGHTA, CDR2 FQGTGA. Unmatched junction bases numbered 8, after V lost 3 bases and J lost 7 bases. There are 16 residues in the CDR3. In DNA, the CDR3 is TGTGCCAGCAGCTTTGATAGCGGGGGGGCCGCGAATGAGCAGTTCTTC. Translated, it gives CASSFDSGGAANEQFF.

The V gene is TRBV10-1, the J gene TRBJ1-1; D ambiguous. CDR1 and CDR2 from the germline V gene are WNHNN and SYGVQD (reference sequence). This CDR3 spans 13 amino acids. Trimming stripped 5 bases from V and 1 base from J, with 8 bases between. The CDR3 loop is CASSPQENTEAFF. In DNA form, the CDR3 reads TGCGCCAGCAGTCCTCAGGAGAACACTGAAGCTTTCTTT.